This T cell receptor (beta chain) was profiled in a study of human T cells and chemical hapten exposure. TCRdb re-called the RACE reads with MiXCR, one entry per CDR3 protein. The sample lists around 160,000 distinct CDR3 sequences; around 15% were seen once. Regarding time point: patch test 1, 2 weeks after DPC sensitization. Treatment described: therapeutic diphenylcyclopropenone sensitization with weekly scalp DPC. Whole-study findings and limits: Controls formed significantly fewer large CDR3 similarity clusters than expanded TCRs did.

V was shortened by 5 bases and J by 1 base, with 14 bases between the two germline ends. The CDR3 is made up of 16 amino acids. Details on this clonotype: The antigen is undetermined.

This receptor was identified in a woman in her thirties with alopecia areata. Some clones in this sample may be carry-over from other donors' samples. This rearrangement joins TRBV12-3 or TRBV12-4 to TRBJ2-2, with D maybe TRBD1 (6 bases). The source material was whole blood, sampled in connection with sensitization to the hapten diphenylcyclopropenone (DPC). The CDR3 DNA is TGTGCCAGCAGTCCCCTGGACAGCCTGAACACCGGGGAGCTGTTTTTT. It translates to CASSPLDSLNTGELFF.